The clone carrying this T cell receptor (beta chain) has just a few counts. Its antigen remains unknown. The record originates from a study of OX40 agonist ivuxolimab in advanced cancers. The wider study: It was permissible to have had prior anti-PD-1, anti-PD-L1 or anti-CTLA-4 therapy, and around 43% had some.

Study-wide results and limits: Doses of 0.1 to 3.0 mg/kg were accompanied by clonal expansion of CD4+ and CD8+ blood T cells by week 6. More expanded clones were found, on average, in CD8+ than in CD4+ T cells.

This CDR3 is built from 12 residues. CDR1 is SQVTM, CDR2 ANQGSEA, per germline. Trimming removed 7 bases at V and 1 base at J, with 10 bases between. Sequencing was performed with immunoSEQ multiplex PCR; in TCRdb, only in-frame clones are kept and a portion is missing. The sample records around 70,000 clones, around four fifths being singletons. Sequenced material: CD4+ or CD8+ T cells sorted from blood, taken in a trial of the OX40 agonist ivuxolimab. V usage is TRBV29-1 and J usage is TRBJ2-5; D is ambiguous. This clonotype was obtained from an adult with an advanced solid tumor such as melanoma, head and neck, liver or kidney cancer. This CDR3 is CSALVSQETQYF. CDR3 in DNA: TGCAGCGCCCTAGTGTCCCAAGAGACCCAGTACTTC.